This is a list of T cell receptor beta chains from one sample in a study of blood T cell repertoires in COVID-19. Clones were read by immunoSEQ multiplex PCR, and TCRdb kept only the in-frame ones, dropping some. The data show hundreds of thousands of clones, with 86% seen just once and 2% to 2.5% held by the top ten. The sample was PBMCs or T cells enriched from blood (not recorded which). All receptors come from a woman aged 45-59 years who had recovered from COVID-19. CDR3s include the opening cysteine and the closing phenylalanine or tryptophan. Each record gives: J gene, CDR3 length, V gene, CDR3 protein.

>TRBJ2-3|17|TRBV28
CASSPPGTDIHTDTQYF
>TRBJ2-2|16|TRBV11-2
CASSLEGLRNTGELFF
>TRBJ1-1|16|TRBV5-5
CASSLVKGALNTEAFF
>TRBJ2-1|15|TRBV11-2
CASSPRTSPYNEQFF
>TRBJ1-5|17|TRBV4-3
CASSQRPAGTGNQPQHF
>TRBJ2-3|14|TRBV25-1
CASGGGLDTDTQYF
>TRBJ1-5|15|TRBV4-3
CASSQTLGGNQPQHF
>TRBJ2-5|15|TRBV7-2
CASSSTSGSPGTQYF
>TRBJ1-6|14|TRBV9
CASSVRQGDSPLHF
>TRBJ1-4|15|TRBV30
CAWSDRGTANEKLFF
>TRBJ1-2|15|TRBV19
CASSTTKTGIGGYTF
>TRBJ2-2|17|TRBV7-9
CASPRGLGGSGTGELFF
>TRBJ1-6|14|TRBV6-5
CASSPGRYNSPLHF
>TRBJ2-7|14|TRBV7-9
CASSGRSSSYEQYF
>TRBJ1-2|13|TRBV7-9
CASPRGDRDGYTF
>TRBJ2-7|13|TRBV4-1
CASSQVGTYEQYF
>TRBJ2-1|14|TRBV7-9
CASRPIGRHNEQFF
>TRBJ1-2|14|TRBV7-9
CASSRDRVGYGYTF
>TRBJ2-7|15|TRBV5-4
CASSLGLAEPWEQYF
>TRBJ1-5|19|TRBV21-1
CASSKGTGDTSYSNQPQHF
>TRBJ1-5|12|TRBV28
CASTRAGGPQHF
>TRBJ2-1|13|TRBV3-1/TRBV3-2
CASRRGGYNEQFF
>TRBJ2-1|15|TRBV10-1
CATARGTGSYNEQFF
>TRBJ2-7|12|TRBV7-9
CASSSRHYEQYF
>TRBJ2-7|16|TRBV7-6
CASSRLSTGSLYEQYF
>TRBJ2-1|15|TRBV7-8
CASSLGLRAYNEQFF
>TRBJ1-2|13|TRBV28
CAVRQGPTNGYTF
>TRBJ2-1|17|TRBV11-2
CASSSTRPGAPYNEQFF
>TRBJ2-3|14|TRBV5-1
CASSLGASTDTQYF
>TRBJ1-4|15|TRBV2
CASSERGQGNEKLFF
>TRBJ2-5|14|TRBV11-3
CASSLAGGKETQYF
>TRBJ2-7|17|TRBV4-3
CASSQGVWGQAIGEQYF
>TRBJ1-1|14|TRBV9
CASSPGGADTEAFF
>TRBJ2-5|15|TRBV9
CASSVGGTGGETQYF
>TRBJ2-4|14|TRBV3-1/TRBV3-2
CASSHRSAKNIQYF
>TRBJ2-6|17|TRBV19
CASTPGTGGFGANVLTF
>TRBJ1-3|15|TRBV4-3
CASSLGGAPGNTIYF
>TRBJ1-5|14|TRBV6-2/TRBV6-3
CASSRTGTNQPQHF
>TRBJ1-6|15|TRBV7-8
CASSDGTAYNSPLHF
>TRBJ2-1|18|TRBV24-1
CATSRPGTSGGASNEQFF
>TRBJ1-2|12|TRBV3-1/TRBV3-2
CASSKIDSGYTF
>TRBJ2-7|13|TRBV29-1
CSVVGTGAYEQYF
>TRBJ1-6|13|TRBV25-1
CASSGGSNSPLHF
>TRBJ2-7|13|TRBV12-3/TRBV12-4
CASSRTGPYEQYF
>TRBJ2-4|15|TRBV2
CASKGTRVGQNIQYF
>TRBJ1-2|14|TRBV2
CASRDDRAWDGYTF
>TRBJ2-7|14|TRBV13
CASSNEGQEYEQYF
>TRBJ1-3|15|TRBV18
CASSGQGGSGNTIYF
>TRBJ2-3|15|TRBV2
CASSERLAGGDTQYF